A single sample is the source of the 14 T cell receptor beta chains below, sequenced in a study of regulatory dendritic cells for organ transplantation. TCRdb keeps only in-frame clones here, not all; method: immunoSEQ multiplex PCR. This table holds roughly 12,000 clones, around 92% found once. Sorted subsets were CFSE-labeled and cultured approximately 5 days with allogeneic dendritic cells. No antigen has been identified for these receptors. What was sequenced was naive CD8+ T cells from blood cultured with regulatory dendritic cells. The subset denotes: CD45RA+ naive T cells. The source is a human donor in good health.

Of note for this clone: One end of the junction is discordant with germline, which a read error may explain. J is TRBJ2-3 and V is TRBV7-9; TRBD1 is a possible D gene (5 bases). The CDR3 consists of 16 residues. CDR1 is SEHNR and CDR2 is FQNEAQ in the germline V gene (reference sequence). CDR3 bases: TGTGCCAGCAACTTAGGCTCTGGGGCCGGCACAGATACGCAGTATTTT. Amino acids: CASNLGSGAGTDTQYF.

The J gene is TRBJ1-2, the V gene TRBV9; weak D call: TRBD1 (6 bases). V dropped 3 bases and J dropped 4 bases, with 13 bases sitting between them. CDR1 SGDLS and CDR2 YYNGEE come from the germline V gene. The CDR3 contains 14 residues. The CDR3 reads CASSGTGFGYGYTF. CDR3 nucleotides: TGTGCCAGCAGCGGAACAGGGTTTGGCTATGGCTACACCTTC.

This rearrangement joins TRBV28 to TRBJ2-6; D is unclear. V lost 6 bases to trimming and J lost 0 bases, with 3 bases between them. CDR1 MDHEN and CDR2 SYDVKM come from the germline V gene. The CDR3 has 13 amino acids. CDR3 nucleotides: TGTGCCAGCAGGGCCTCTGGGGCCAACGTCCTGACTTTC. Protein: CASRASGANVLTF. The full variable domain, completed using reference TRBV28 and TRBJ2-6, is DVKVTQSSRYLVKRTGEKVFLECVQDMDHENMFWYRQDPGLGLRLIYFSYDVKMKEKGDIPEGYSVSREKKERFSLILESASTNQTSMYLCASRASGANVLTFGAGSRLTVL.

The V and J genes are TRBV30 and TRBJ1-5, with TRBD1 as a possible D gene (6 bases). With 1 base removed from V and 6 bases from J, the gap between germline ends came to 10 bases. This CDR3 region has 13 residues. Per germline, CDR1 GTSNPN and CDR2 SVGIG (reference sequence). CDR3 sequence: CAWSAWGRQPQHF. CDR3 nucleotides: TGTGCCTGGAGTGCTTGGGGGCGTCAGCCCCAGCATTTT.

CDR3 residues: CASSPRDRGLGYTF. DNA of the CDR3: TGTGCCAGCAGCCCACGGGACAGGGGGCTAGGCTACACCTTC. The genes are TRBV9 and TRBJ1-2, with TRBD1 matching over 12 bases. Per germline, CDR1 SGDLS and CDR2 YYNGEE. V lost 4 bases and J lost 8; bases outside the gene matches: 6. The CDR3 has 14 amino acids.

This chain joins TRBV20-1 and TRBJ1-1, with D hard to call. Germline V gene lookup returns CDR1 DFQATT and CDR2 SNEGSKA (reference sequence). CDR3 length equals 11 residues. The V and J ends lost 4 bases and 0 bases respectively, with 3 bases between them. The chain's CDR3 is CSATMNTEAFF. The CDR3 nucleotides read TGCAGTGCTACTATGAACACTGAAGCTTTCTTT.

The rearrangement joins TRBV5-1 to TRBJ2-5; tentatively, D is TRBD2 (6 bases). The CDR3 loop spans 13 amino acids. Germline CDR1 is SGHRS and CDR2 is YFSETQ. V was trimmed by 4 bases and J by 13 bases, leaving 20 bases between them. CDR3 DNA sequence: TGCGCCAGCAGCCCTGAAGGGACGACTAGGATGTACTTC. Amino acid sequence: CASSPEGTTRMYF.

The chain joins TRBV7-2 to TRBJ1-4; no firm D call. V lost 0 bases and J 4 bases, leaving 6 bases between the germline ends. The CDR3 runs 14 residues. Germline V gene data show CDR1 as SGHTA and CDR2 as FQGNSA. CDR3 residues: CASSLAGFNEKLFF. The CDR3 region has the DNA TGTGCCAGCAGCTTAGCTGGCTTTAATGAAAAACTGTTTTTT.

The chain combines TRBV30 with TRBJ2-1, with D perhaps TRBD1 (6 bases). This CDR3 is built from 15 residues. CDR1 and CDR2 from the germline V gene are GTSNPN and SVGIG (reference sequence). Trimming cost V 3 bases and J 3 bases, with 15 bases left between them. As DNA, the CDR3 is TGTGCCTGGAGGTTGACAGGTCCTTACTACAATGAGCAGTTCTTC. It encodes CAWRLTGPYYNEQFF.

The chain links TRBV7-2 to TRBJ2-7; the D is unclear. Deletions cut 6 bases from V and 0 bases from J, with 6 bases between. This CDR3 spans 12 amino acids. The V gene's germline CDR1 is SGHTA and CDR2 FQGNSA. The DNA of the CDR3 is TGTGCCAGCAGTCGAAGCTCCTACGAGCAGTACTTC. Residues: CASSRSSYEQYF.

This chain joins TRBV5-5 and TRBJ2-3; D remains unclear. The CDR3 has 13 amino acids. The ends were cut back, 7 bases at V and 2 bases at J, with 11 bases in the middle. Germline-derived CDR1 and CDR2 are SGHKS and YYEKEE (reference sequence). The CDR3 nucleotides are TGTGCCAGCGATAGGGATTACACAGATACGCAGTATTTT. Its protein product is CASDRDYTDTQYF.

The chain uses TRBV27 and TRBJ2-5; TRBD2 aligns across 12 bases. With 5 bases clipped from V and 4 bases from J, the junction kept 5 bases outside the gene matches. The CDR3 is 15 residues long. Looked up from germline, CDR1 is MNHEY and CDR2 is SMNVEV (reference sequence). In DNA, the CDR3 is TGTGCCAGCAGTCCATCGGGACTAGCGGGAGAGACCCAGTACTTC. This encodes CASSPSGLAGETQYF.

This chain connects TRBV6-5 to TRBJ2-7, with TRBD2 identical over 8 bases. This CDR3 contains 15 residues. Germline values: CDR1 MNHEY, CDR2 SVGAGI. V gave up 0 bases and J gave up 4 bases; unmatched junction bases: 5. The CDR3 sequence: CASSYSGGRSYEQYF. Written as DNA, the CDR3 is TGTGCCAGCAGTTACTCGGGCGGGAGGTCTTACGAGCAGTACTTC.

Written as DNA, the CDR3 is TGTGCCAGCAGTGGGGGGAGGTCCTACAATGAGCAGTTCTTC. It translates to CASSGGRSYNEQFF. V is TRBV2 and J is TRBJ2-1, with TRBD2 as a possible D gene (6 bases). Trimming took off 4 bases at V and 1 base at J, with 8 bases between the two ends. The CDR3 covers 14 residues. Per germline, CDR1 SNHLY and CDR2 FYNNEI.